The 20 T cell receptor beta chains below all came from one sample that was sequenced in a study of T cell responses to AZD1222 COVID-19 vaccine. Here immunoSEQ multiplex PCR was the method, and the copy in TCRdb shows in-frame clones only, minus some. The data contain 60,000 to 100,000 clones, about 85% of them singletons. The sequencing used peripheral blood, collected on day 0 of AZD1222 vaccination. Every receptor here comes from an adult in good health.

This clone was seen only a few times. CDR3 sequence reads: CASSSRDTGNTIYF. CDR3 in DNA: TGTGCCAGCAGCTCCCGAGACACTGGAAACACCATATATTTT. The rearrangement joins TRBV7-2 to TRBJ1-3, with no clear D. Trimming shortened V by 4 bases and J by 2 bases, and 9 bases separated the two germline ends. The CDR3 sequence is 14 residues long. Germline assignment: CDR1 SGHTA and CDR2 FQGNSA.

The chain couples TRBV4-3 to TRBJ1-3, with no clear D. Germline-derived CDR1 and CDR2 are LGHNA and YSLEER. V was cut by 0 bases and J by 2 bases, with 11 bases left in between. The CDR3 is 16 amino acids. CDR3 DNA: TGCGCCAGCAGCCAAGATTGGAAAACTGCTGGAAACACCATATATTTT. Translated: CASSQDWKTAGNTIYF.

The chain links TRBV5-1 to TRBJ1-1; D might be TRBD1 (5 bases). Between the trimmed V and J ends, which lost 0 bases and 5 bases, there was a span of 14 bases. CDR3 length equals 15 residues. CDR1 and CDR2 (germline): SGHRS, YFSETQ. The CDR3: CASSLGWVGETEAFF. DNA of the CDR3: TGCGCCAGCAGCTTGGGGTGGGTGGGGGAAACTGAAGCTTTCTTT.

The CDR3 is CASSQQEGEQFF. Written as DNA, the CDR3 is TGTGCCAGCAGCCAACAGGAGGGCGAGCAGTTCTTC. The V gene is TRBV7-3, the J gene TRBJ2-1; TRBD2 is a possible D gene (6 bases). V lost 5 bases, J lost 10 bases, and 12 bases lay in between. Germline V gives CDR1 SGHTA, CDR2 FQGTGA. This CDR3 spans 12 amino acids.

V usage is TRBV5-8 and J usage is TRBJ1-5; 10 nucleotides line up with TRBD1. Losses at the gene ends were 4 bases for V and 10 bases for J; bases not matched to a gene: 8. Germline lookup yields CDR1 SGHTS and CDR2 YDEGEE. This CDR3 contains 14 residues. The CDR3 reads CASSQDRGVTPQHF. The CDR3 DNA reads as TGTGCCAGCAGCCAGGACAGGGGGGTTACTCCCCAGCATTTT.

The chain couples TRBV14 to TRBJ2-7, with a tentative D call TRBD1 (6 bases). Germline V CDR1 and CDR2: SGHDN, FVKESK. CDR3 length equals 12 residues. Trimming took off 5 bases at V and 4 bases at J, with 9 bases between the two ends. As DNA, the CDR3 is TGTGCCAGCAGCAGCCAGGGGTACGAGCAGTACTTC. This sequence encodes CASSSQGYEQYF.

The CDR3 spells CASSPGVQGGYTF. CDR3 DNA sequence: TGTGCCAGCTCACCCGGGGTTCAGGGCGGCTACACCTTC. V usage is TRBV18 and J usage is TRBJ1-2; D perhaps matches TRBD1 (5 bases). Trimming stripped 3 bases from V and 8 bases from J, with 13 bases between. CDR1 is KGHSH and CDR2 is LQKENI in the germline V gene. This CDR3 spans 13 amino acids.

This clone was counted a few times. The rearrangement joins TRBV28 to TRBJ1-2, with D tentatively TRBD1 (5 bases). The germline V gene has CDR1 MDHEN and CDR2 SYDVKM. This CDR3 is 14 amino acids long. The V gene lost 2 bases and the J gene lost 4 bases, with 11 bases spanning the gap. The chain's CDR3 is CASSLAGLIYGYTF. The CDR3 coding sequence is TGTGCCAGCAGTTTAGCAGGGCTAATCTATGGCTACACCTTC.

In DNA form, the CDR3 reads TGTGCCAGCACCCCTCTGAGCGGGTCGCCCCAGCATTTT. Its translation: CASTPLSGSPQHF. The genes are TRBV6-5 and TRBJ1-5, with D hard to call. The CDR3 is 13 residues long. Looked up from germline, CDR1 is MNHEY and CDR2 is SVGAGI. V lost 7 bases and J lost 9, with 16 bases in between.

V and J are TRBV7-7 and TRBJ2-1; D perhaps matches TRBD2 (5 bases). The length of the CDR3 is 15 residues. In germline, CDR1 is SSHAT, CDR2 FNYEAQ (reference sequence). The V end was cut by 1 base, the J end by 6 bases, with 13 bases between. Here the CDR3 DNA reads TGTGCCAGCAGCTTAGGAGCGGTTGAAGGCAATGAGCAGTTCTTC. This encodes CASSLGAVEGNEQFF.

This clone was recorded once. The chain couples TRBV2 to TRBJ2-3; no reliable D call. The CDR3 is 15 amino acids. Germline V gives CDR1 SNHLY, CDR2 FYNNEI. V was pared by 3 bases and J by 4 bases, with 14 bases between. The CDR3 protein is CASSEAATAPDTQYF. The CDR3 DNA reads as TGTGCCAGCAGTGAGGCAGCGACGGCCCCAGATACGCAGTATTTT.

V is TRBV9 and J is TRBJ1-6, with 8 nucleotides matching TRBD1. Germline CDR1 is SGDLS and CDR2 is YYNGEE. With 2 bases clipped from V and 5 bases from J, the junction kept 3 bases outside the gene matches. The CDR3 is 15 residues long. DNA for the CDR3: TGTGCCAGCAGCGTGGGACAGGTACATAATTCACCCCTCCACTTT. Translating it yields CASSVGQVHNSPLHF. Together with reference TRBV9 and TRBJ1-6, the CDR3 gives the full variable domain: DSGVTQTPKHLITATGQRVTLRCSPRSGDLSVYWYQQSLDQGLQFLIQYYNGEERAKGNILERFSAQQFPDLHSELNLSSLELGDSALYFCASSVGQVHNSPLHFGNGTRLTVT.

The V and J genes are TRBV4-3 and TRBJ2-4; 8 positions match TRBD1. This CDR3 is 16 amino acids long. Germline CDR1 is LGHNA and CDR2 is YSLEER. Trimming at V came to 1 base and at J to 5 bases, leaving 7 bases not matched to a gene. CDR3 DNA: TGCGCCAGCAGCCAAGGGCCCGACAGGGGACAAAACATTCAGTACTTC. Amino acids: CASSQGPDRGQNIQYF.

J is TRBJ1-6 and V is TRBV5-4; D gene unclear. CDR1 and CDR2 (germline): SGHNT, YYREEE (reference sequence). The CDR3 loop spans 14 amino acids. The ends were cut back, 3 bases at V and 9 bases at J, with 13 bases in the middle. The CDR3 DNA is TGTGCCAGCAGCTCCTACGGAGCGCCTTCACCCCTCCACTTT. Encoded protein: CASSSYGAPSPLHF.

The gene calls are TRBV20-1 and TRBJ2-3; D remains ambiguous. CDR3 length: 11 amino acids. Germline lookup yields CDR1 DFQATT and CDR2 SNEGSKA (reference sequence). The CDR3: CRAYSTDTQYF. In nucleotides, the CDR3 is TGCAGGGCCTATAGCACAGATACGCAGTATTTT.

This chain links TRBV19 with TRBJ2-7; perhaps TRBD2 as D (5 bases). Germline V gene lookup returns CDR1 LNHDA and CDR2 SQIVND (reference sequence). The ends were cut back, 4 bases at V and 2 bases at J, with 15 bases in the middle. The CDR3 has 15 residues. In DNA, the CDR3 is TGTGCCAGTAGTACCCCCCGAACGGGAACCTACGAGCAGTACTTC. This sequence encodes CASSTPRTGTYEQYF.

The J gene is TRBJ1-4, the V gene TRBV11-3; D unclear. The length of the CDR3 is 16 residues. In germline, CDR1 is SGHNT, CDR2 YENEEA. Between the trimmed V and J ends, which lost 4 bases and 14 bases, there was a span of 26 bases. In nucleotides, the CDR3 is TGTGCCAGCAGCTCTATAGTTGGGCAAGGCCCACCGAAGCTGTTTTTT. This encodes CASSSIVGQGPPKLFF.

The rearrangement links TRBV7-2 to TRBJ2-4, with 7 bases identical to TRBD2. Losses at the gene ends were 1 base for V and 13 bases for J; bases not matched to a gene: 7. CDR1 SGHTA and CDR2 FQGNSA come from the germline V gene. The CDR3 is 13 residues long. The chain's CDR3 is CASSLGEGNNQYF. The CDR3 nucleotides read TGTGCCAGCAGCTTAGGGGAGGGAAACAACCAGTACTTC.

DNA for the CDR3: TGTGCCACCCAGGAGGGACCAGGCACTGAAGCTTTCTTT. Encoded protein: CATQEGPGTEAFF. This chain joins TRBV12-3 or TRBV12-4 and TRBJ1-1; D might be TRBD1 (5 bases). The CDR3 has 13 residues. Trimming removed 10 bases from V and 4 bases from J, with 16 bases in between.

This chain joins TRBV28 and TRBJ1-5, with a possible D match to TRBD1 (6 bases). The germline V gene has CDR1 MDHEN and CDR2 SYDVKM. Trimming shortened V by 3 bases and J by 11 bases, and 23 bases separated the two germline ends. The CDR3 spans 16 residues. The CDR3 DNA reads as TGTGCCAGCAGTTTCAGGGCCGCCAGGGGCCAATCAGCCCAGCATTTT. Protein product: CASSFRAARGQSAQHF.